The 21 T cell receptor beta chains given below trace back to one sample, sequenced in a study of blood T cell repertoires in COVID-19. The protocol was immunoSEQ multiplex PCR, while the TCRdb copy is restricted to in-frame clones and leaves out a portion. The sample yields 30,000 to 40,000 clones, more than 85% seen once. Sequencing was carried out using peripheral blood. These receptors all stem from a male donor with active COVID-19.

The chain joins TRBV19 to TRBJ1-1, with 8 positions matching TRBD1. Germline CDR1 is LNHDA and CDR2 is SQIVND (reference sequence). The J segment lost 5 bases and the V segment lost 5 bases, leaving 7 bases of the junction unmatched. The CDR3 runs to 14 residues. CDR3 in DNA: TGTGCCAGTAGTGTGCAGGGGGCGAGGACTGAAGCTTTCTTT. Translating it yields CASSVQGARTEAFF.

The chain combines TRBV4-1 with TRBJ2-5; 7 bases line up with TRBD1. This CDR3 spans 16 amino acids. CDR1 is MGHRA, CDR2 YSYEKL, per germline. The V segment lost 1 base and the J segment 7 bases; nucleotides outside the gene matches: 12. The CDR3 sequence: CASSQGRLQGKGTQYF. The CDR3 DNA sequence: TGCGCCAGCAGCCAAGGGCGGTTACAGGGGAAGGGGACCCAGTACTTC.

The J gene is TRBJ2-5, the V gene TRBV24-1; 8 nucleotides agree with TRBD1. The CDR3 covers 14 residues. Trimming took 3 bases from V and 5 from J; bases not matched to a gene: 4. Germline CDR1 and CDR2: KGHDR and SFDVKD. CDR3 residues: CATSDQGAGETQYF. CDR3 nucleotides: TGTGCCACCAGTGATCAGGGGGCCGGGGAGACCCAGTACTTC.

This chain links TRBV7-9 with TRBJ1-1, with D unclear. This CDR3 comprises 17 residues. Trimming stripped 7 bases from V and 0 bases from J, with 21 bases between. Germline values: CDR1 SEHNR, CDR2 FQNEAQ (reference sequence). CDR3 amino acids: CASINSRSLSMNTEAFF. In DNA form, the CDR3 reads TGTGCCAGCATAAATTCGCGGTCTTTATCGATGAACACTGAAGCTTTCTTT.

A few counts support this clone. The CDR3 region is CASSFTGQAGYTF. As DNA, the CDR3 is TGCGCCAGCAGCTTTACGGGACAGGCTGGCTACACCTTC. The chain uses TRBV5-1 and TRBJ1-2; TRBD1 agrees at 8 bases. Looked up from germline, CDR1 is SGHRS and CDR2 is YFSETQ. The CDR3 totals 13 residues. J lost 7 bases, V lost 2 bases, and 4 bases had no gene match.

The rearrangement joins TRBV7-8 to TRBJ2-7; D may be TRBD1 (6 bases). Germline V gene lookup returns CDR1 SGHVS and CDR2 FQNEAQ. The V and J ends lost 3 bases and 6 bases respectively, with 18 bases between them. The CDR3 has 15 residues. The CDR3 here is CASSFSGTQTTEQYF. CDR3 sequence (DNA): TGTGCCAGCAGCTTCTCCGGGACACAAACGACCGAGCAGTACTTC.

The chain uses TRBV12-3 or TRBV12-4 and TRBJ2-7; TRBD1 matches 7 bases. The CDR3 covers 13 residues. The junction had 5 bases not matched to a gene; V was cut back by 6 bases and J by 3 bases. CDR3 sequence reads: CASSLTGSYEQYF. DNA for the CDR3: TGTGCCAGCAGCCTGACAGGGAGCTACGAGCAGTACTTC.

The chain carries TRBV19 and TRBJ1-5; TRBD1 might be the D (6 bases). V dropped 0 bases and J dropped 3 bases, with 18 bases sitting between them. Per the germline V gene, CDR1 is LNHDA and CDR2 is SQIVND (reference sequence). This CDR3 contains 18 residues. The CDR3 region is CASSIDGQTKPPNQPQHF. Here the CDR3 DNA reads TGTGCCAGTAGTATAGATGGACAGACCAAACCCCCCAATCAGCCCCAGCATTTT.

V usage is TRBV2 and J usage is TRBJ2-1; 8 bases agree with TRBD2. CDR3 length: 15 residues. V lost 6 bases and J lost 3; bases outside the gene matches: 7. CDR1 and CDR2 from the germline V gene are SNHLY and FYNNEI. In nucleotides, the CDR3 is TGTGCCAGCAGGGGGGTAGCGGGGAGCTACAATGAGCAGTTCTTC. It translates to CASRGVAGSYNEQFF.

This clone was seen once. The chain couples TRBV6-5 to TRBJ1-1; TRBD1 might be the D (5 bases). The CDR3 consists of 16 residues. Trimming removed 4 bases from V and 4 bases from J, with 19 bases in between. The germline V gene encodes CDR1 MNHEY and CDR2 SVGAGI. Here the CDR3 reads CASSSSFGGGSTEAFF. Here the CDR3 DNA reads TGTGCCAGCAGTTCCTCCTTTGGGGGGGGGAGCACTGAAGCTTTCTTT.

This chain links TRBV9 with TRBJ2-6, with 8 nucleotides matching TRBD1. J gave up 3 bases and V 4 bases, and 18 bases lay outside the gene matches. The germline CDR1 and CDR2 sequences are SGDLS and YYNGEE. This CDR3 contains 20 residues. The CDR3 sequence is CASSSGASDRASGGANVLTF. The CDR3 DNA follows: TGTGCCAGCAGCTCGGGGGCGTCGGACAGGGCATCGGGTGGGGCCAACGTCCTGACTTTC.

This chain joins TRBV11-2 and TRBJ2-1, with no clear D. Germline V gives CDR1 SGHAT, CDR2 FQNNGV. Trimming pared 4 bases from V and 2 bases from J, leaving 6 bases between. The CDR3 contains 13 residues. DNA of the CDR3: TGTGCCAGCAGCTCAGGTACCTACAATGAGCAGTTCTTC. Translated, it gives CASSSGTYNEQFF.

The chain carries TRBV6-5 and TRBJ1-1; the D is unclear. Trimming stripped 2 bases from V and 1 base from J, with 11 bases between. Germline CDR1 MNHEY, CDR2 SVGAGI. The CDR3 has 15 residues. CDR3 bases: TGTGCCAGCAGTTACGGCGGCAGCTCGAACACTGAAGCTTTCTTT. Translating gives CASSYGGSSNTEAFF.

In regard to this clone: At one end, the junction sequence differs from germline, possibly due to a read error. The chain couples TRBV7-7 to TRBJ1-1, with a possible D match to TRBD1 (5 bases). The CDR3 is 13 amino acids. Germline lookup yields CDR1 SSHAT and CDR2 FNYEAQ (reference sequence). For the CDR3, the DNA is TGTGCTAGCAGTGTGACAGTGAACACTGAAGCTTTCTTT. Amino acids: CASSVTVNTEAFF.

Written as DNA, the CDR3 is TGTGCCAGCAGCCTCGACCCGACAGGGGTGGACTACACCTTC. Translating gives CASSLDPTGVDYTF. The V and J genes are TRBV7-2 and TRBJ1-2; TRBD1 agrees at 8 bases. Trimming removed 5 bases from V and 10 bases from J; junction bases left unmatched: 12. The CDR3 covers 14 residues. CDR1 SGHTA and CDR2 FQGNSA come from the germline V gene.

The CDR3 coding sequence is TGCGCCAGCAGGTGGAACAGGGAAAACTATGGCTACACCTTC. It is translated as CASRWNRENYGYTF. This chain connects TRBV5-1 to TRBJ1-2; maybe TRBD1 (6 bases). Germline CDR1 SGHRS, CDR2 YFSETQ. CDR3 size: 14 residues. Trimming removed 5 bases from V and 2 bases from J, with 13 bases in between.

The chain joins TRBV6-5 to TRBJ2-7; D gene unclear. This CDR3 is built from 15 residues. The germline V gene has CDR1 MNHEY and CDR2 SVGAGI. Trimming removed 7 bases at V and 5 bases at J, with 21 bases between. The CDR3 nucleotides read TGTGCCAGCAAACTCATGAGCACGCCCTCGGACGAGCAGTACTTC. Amino acids: CASKLMSTPSDEQYF.

Details on this clone: The sample holds other DNA sequences that translate to the same CDR3. The gene calls are TRBV11-3 and TRBJ2-7; D is ambiguous. Germline V CDR1 and CDR2: SGHNT, YENEEA. The CDR3 consists of 11 residues. V was pared by 4 bases and J by 6 bases, with 7 bases between. The CDR3 nucleotides read TGTGCCAGCAGCTCCCTTCTCGAGCAGTACTTC. It codes for CASSSLLEQYF.

The rearrangement joins TRBV6-5 to TRBJ1-5; tentatively, D is TRBD1 (6 bases). This CDR3 region has 15 residues. Germline CDR1 MNHEY, CDR2 SVGAGI. Trimming shortened V by 5 bases and J by 0 bases, and 11 bases separated the two germline ends. This chain's CDR3 is CASSRTAISNQPQHF. The CDR3 DNA reads as TGTGCCAGCAGTCGGACAGCGATTAGCAATCAGCCCCAGCATTTT.

The J gene is TRBJ2-1, the V gene TRBV7-9; TRBD2 is a possible D gene (6 bases). V was pared by 5 bases and J by 8 bases, with 19 bases between. CDR3 length equals 15 residues. From germline, CDR1 is SEHNR and CDR2 FQNEAQ (reference sequence). CDR3 coding DNA: TGTGCCAGCAGCGTGAACGGCGGGGTCCTTTATGAGCAGTTCTTC. Translating it yields CASSVNGGVLYEQFF.

The DNA for the CDR3 is TGCGCCAGCAGCGCCGCCGGGACTCCCGACTTTCCCCAGCAGTTCTTC. Its protein product is CASSAAGTPDFPQQFF. The chain has TRBV5-1 and TRBJ2-1, with D possibly being TRBD2 (6 bases). Trimming shortened V by 4 bases and J by 11 bases, and 25 bases separated the two germline ends. Germline CDR1 is SGHRS and CDR2 is YFSETQ. The CDR3 sequence is 16 residues long. The whole variable domain, remainder taken from reference TRBV5-1 and TRBJ2-1, is KAGVTQTPRYLIKTRGQQVTLSCSPISGHRSVSWYQQTPGQGLQFLFEYFSETQRNKGNFPGRFSGRQFSNSRSEMNVSTLELGDSALYLCASSAAGTPDFPQQFFGPGTRLTVL.